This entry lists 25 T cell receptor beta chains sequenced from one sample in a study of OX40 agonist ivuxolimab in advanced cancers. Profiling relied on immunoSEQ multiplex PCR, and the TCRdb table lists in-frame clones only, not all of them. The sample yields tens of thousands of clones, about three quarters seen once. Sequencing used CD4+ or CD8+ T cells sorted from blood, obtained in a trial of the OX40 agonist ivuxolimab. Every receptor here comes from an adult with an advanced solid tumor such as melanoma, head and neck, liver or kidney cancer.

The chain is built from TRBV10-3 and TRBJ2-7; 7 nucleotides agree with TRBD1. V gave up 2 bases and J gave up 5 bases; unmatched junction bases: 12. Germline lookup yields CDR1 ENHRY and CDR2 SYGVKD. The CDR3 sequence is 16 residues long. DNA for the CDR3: TGTGCCATCAGTGAGCTCCGACAGGGAAGATTCCACGAGCAGTACTTC. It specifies CAISELRQGRFHEQYF.

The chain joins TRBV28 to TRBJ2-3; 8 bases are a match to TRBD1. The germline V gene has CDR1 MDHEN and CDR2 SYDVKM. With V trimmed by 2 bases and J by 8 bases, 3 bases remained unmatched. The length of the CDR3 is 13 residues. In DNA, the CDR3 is TGTGCCAGCAGTTTACTCGACAGGGGTACGCAGTATTTT. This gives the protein CASSLLDRGTQYF.

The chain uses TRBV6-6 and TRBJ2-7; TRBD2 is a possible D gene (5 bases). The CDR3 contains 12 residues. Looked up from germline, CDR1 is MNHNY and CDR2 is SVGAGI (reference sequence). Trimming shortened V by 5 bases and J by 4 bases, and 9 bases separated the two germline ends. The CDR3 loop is CASSGLEYEQYF. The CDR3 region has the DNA TGTGCCAGCAGTGGACTGGAATACGAGCAGTACTTC.

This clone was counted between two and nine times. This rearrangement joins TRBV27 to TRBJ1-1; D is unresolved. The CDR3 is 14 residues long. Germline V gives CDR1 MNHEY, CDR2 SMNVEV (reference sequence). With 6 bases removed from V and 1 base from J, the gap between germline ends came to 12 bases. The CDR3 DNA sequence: TGTGCCAGCAGCATTGGACCAGCGAACACTGAAGCTTTCTTT. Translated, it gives CASSIGPANTEAFF.

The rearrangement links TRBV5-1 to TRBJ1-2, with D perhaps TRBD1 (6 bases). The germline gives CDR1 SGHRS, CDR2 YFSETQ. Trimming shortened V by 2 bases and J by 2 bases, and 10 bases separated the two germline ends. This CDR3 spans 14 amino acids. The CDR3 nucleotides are TGCGCCAGCAGCTTAGAAGGACAGAACTATGGCTACACCTTC. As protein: CASSLEGQNYGYTF.

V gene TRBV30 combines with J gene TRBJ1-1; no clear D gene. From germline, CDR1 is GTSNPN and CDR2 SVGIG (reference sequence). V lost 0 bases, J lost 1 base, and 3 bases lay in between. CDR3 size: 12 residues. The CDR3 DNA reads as TGTGCCTGGAGTGTTGCGAACACTGAAGCTTTCTTT. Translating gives CAWSVANTEAFF. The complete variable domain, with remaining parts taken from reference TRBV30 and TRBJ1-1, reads SQTIHQWPATLVQPVGSPLSLECTVEGTSNPNLYWYRQAAGRGLQLLFYSVGIGQISSEVPQNLSASRPQDRQFILSSKKLLLSDSGFYLCAWSVANTEAFFGQGTRLTVV.

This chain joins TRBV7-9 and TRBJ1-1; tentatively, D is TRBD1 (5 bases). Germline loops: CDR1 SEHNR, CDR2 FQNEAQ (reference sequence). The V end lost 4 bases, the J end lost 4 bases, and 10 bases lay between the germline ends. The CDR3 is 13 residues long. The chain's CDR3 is CASSSQGGTEAFF. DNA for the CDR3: TGTGCCAGCAGCTCGCAGGGAGGCACTGAAGCTTTCTTT.

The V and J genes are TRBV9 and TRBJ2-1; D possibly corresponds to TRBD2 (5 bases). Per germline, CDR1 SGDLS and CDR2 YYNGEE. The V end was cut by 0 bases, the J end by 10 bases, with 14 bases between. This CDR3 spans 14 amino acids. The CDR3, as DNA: TGTGCCAGCAGCGTAGCGCTGGACTCCAGGGAGCAGTTCTTC. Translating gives CASSVALDSREQFF.

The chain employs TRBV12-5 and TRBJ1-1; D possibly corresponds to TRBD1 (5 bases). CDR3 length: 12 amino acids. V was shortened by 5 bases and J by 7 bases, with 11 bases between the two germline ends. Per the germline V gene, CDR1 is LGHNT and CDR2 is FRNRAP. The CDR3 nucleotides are TGTGCTAGTGGTCGAGACACAGGTGAAGCTTTCTTT. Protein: CASGRDTGEAFF.

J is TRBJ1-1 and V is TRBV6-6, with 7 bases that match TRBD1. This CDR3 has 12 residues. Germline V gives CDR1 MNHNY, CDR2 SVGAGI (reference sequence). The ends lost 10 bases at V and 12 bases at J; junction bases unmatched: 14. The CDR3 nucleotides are TGTGCCACACAAAACCGAGTGACAGGGACTTTCTTT. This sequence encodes CATQNRVTGTFF.

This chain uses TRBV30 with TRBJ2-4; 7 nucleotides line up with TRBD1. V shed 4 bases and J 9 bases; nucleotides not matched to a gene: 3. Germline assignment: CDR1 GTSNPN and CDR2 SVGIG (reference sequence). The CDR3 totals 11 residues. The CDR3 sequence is CAWTPGGIQYF. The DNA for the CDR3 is TGTGCCTGGACCCCAGGGGGCATTCAGTACTTC.

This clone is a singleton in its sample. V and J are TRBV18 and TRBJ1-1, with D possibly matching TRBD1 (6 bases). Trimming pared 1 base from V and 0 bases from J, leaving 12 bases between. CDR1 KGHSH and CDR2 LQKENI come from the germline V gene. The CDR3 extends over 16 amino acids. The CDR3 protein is CASSPLRQAMNTEAFF. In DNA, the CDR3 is TGTGCCAGCTCACCACTTCGACAGGCTATGAACACTGAAGCTTTCTTT.

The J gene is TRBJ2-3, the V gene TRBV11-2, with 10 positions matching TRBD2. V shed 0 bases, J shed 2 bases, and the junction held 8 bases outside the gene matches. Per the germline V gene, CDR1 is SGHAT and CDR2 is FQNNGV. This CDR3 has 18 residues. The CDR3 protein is CASSLDESSGRITDTQYF. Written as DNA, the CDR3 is TGTGCCAGCAGCTTAGATGAGTCTAGCGGGAGAATCACAGATACGCAGTATTTT.

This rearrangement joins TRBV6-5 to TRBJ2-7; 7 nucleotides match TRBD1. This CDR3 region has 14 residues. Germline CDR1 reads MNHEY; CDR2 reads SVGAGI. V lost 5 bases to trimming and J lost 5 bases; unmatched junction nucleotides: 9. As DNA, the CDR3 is TGTGCCAGCAGTCGACAGGGACGGGTCGACGAGCAGTACTTC. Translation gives CASSRQGRVDEQYF.

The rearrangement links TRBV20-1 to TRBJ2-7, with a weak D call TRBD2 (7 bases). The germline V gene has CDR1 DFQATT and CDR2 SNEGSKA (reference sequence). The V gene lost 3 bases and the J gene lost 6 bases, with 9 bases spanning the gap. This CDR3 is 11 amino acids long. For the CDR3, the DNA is TGCAGTGCTAGCCGGGGGGCCGAGCAGTACTTC. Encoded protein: CSASRGAEQYF.

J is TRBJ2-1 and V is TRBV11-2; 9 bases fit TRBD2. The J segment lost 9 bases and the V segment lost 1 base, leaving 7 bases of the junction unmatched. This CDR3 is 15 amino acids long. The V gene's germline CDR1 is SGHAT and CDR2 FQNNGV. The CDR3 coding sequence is TGTGCCAGCAGCTTAGTAGGTAGCGGGAGTAGTGAGCAGTTCTTC. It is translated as CASSLVGSGSSEQFF.

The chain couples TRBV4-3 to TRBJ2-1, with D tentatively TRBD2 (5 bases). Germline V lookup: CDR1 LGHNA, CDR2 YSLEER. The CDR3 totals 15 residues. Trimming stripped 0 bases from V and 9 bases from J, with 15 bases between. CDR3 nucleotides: TGCGCCAGCAGCCAAGATGCCCCCATCGCGGGTGAGCAGTTCTTC. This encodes CASSQDAPIAGEQFF.

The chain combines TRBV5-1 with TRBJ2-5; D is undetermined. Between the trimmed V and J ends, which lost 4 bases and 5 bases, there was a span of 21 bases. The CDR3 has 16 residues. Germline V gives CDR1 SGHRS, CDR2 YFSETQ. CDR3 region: CASSPRLTRPGETQYF. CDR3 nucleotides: TGCGCCAGCAGCCCCCGACTTACACGGCCTGGGGAGACCCAGTACTTC.

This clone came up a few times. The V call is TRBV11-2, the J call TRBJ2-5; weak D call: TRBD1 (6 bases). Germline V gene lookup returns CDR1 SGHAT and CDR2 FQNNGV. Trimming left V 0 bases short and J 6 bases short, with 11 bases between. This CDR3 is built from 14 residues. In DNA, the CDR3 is TGTGCCAGCAGCTTAGACAGGGGTACGCAGACCCAGTACTTC. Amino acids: CASSLDRGTQTQYF.

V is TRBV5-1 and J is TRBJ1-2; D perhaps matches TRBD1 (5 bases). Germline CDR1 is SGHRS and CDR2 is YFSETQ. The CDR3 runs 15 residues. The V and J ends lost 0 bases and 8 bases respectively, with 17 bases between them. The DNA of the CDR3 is TGCGCCAGCAGCTTGGAAGAAAGGGGAGGGTACGGCTACACCTTC. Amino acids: CASSLEERGGYGYTF. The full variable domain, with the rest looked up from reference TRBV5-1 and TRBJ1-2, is KAGVTQTPRYLIKTRGQQVTLSCSPISGHRSVSWYQQTPGQGLQFLFEYFSETQRNKGNFPGRFSGRQFSNSRSEMNVSTLELGDSALYLCASSLEERGGYGYTFGSGTRLTVV.

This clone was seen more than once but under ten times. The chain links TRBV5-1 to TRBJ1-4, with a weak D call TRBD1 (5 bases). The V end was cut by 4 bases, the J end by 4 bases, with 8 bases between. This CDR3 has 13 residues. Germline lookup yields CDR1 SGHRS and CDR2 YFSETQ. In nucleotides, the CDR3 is TGCGCCAGCAGCCTCCAGGGTAATGAAAAACTGTTTTTT. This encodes CASSLQGNEKLFF.

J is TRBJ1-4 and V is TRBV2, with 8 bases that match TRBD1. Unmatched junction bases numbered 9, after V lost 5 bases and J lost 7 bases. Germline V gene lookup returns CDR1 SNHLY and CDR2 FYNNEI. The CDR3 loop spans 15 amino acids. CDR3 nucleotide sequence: TGTGCCAGCAGTCGCTCGACAGGGGTGGCTGAAAAACTGTTTTTT. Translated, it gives CASSRSTGVAEKLFF.

CDR3 residues: CASSFGSSPYNEQFF. The CDR3 coding sequence is TGTGCCAGCAGCTTCGGGAGCTCCCCCTACAATGAGCAGTTCTTC. The rearrangement joins TRBV7-2 to TRBJ2-1; TRBD2 is a possible D gene (6 bases). Germline-derived CDR1 and CDR2 are SGHTA and FQGNSA. Trimming cost V 3 bases and J 2 bases, with 11 bases left between them. This CDR3 is 15 amino acids long. Variable domain in full (rest from reference TRBV7-2 and TRBJ2-1): GAGVSQSPSNKVTEKGKDVELRCDPISGHTALYWYRQSLGQGLEFLIYFQGNSAPDKSGLPSDRFSAERTGGSVSTLTIQRTQQEDSAVYLCASSFGSSPYNEQFFGPGTRLTVL.

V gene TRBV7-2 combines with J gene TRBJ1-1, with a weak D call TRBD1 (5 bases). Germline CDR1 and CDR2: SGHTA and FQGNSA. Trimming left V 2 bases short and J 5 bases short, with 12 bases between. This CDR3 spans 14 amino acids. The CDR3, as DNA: TGTGCCAGCAGCTTAAGTCCGGGGGAGACTGAAGCTTTCTTT. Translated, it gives CASSLSPGETEAFF.

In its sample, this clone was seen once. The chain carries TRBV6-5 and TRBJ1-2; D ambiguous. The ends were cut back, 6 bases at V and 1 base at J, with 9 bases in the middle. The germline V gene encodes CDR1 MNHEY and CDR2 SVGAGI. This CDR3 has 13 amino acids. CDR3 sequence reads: CASRAKVNYGYTF. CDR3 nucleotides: TGTGCCAGCAGGGCAAAGGTTAACTATGGCTACACCTTC.